This T cell receptor (beta chain) originates from a study of neurological immune-mediated disorders (dated by TCRdb to about 2019). Turning to the overall study: Of the approximately 34 multiple sclerosis patients, some 30 had relapsing-remitting MS and 3 had secondary progressive MS. Peripheral blood TCR-beta repertoires from HTLV-I-associated myelopathy (HAM/TSP) patients, multiple sclerosis patients and healthy controls were compared by UMI-based sequencing. The 95 to 120 TCR-beta libraries covered PBMC samples along with longitudinal samples, technical triplicates, and paired sorted CD4+ and CD8+ T-cell subsets. The cohort was made up of about 66 subjects, consisting of about 14 HAM/TSP patients, about 34 multiple sclerosis patients and roughly 20 healthy controls. Results and caveats for the whole study, not just this receptor: Expanded clones from different subjects shared no identical CDR3 amino acid sequences, which suggests that TCR-beta repertoires were private in all groups. The MS cluster showed no association with clinical or MRI features, and the authors stated that larger cohorts are needed. TCR clonal expansion was highest in HAM/TSP patients and lowest in MS patients, with MS patients falling below even healthy controls. Repertoires from 18 of 34 MS patients were grouped by phylogenetic analysis into a cluster of related CDR3 sequences, suggesting a possible repertoire-level signature.

This clonotype was detected ten times or more. There is no known antigen for this receptor. The junction shows a germline mismatch at one end, possibly a read error. The CDR3 sequence holds 16 residues, the cysteine and phenylalanine included. Only the CDR3 part of the read is kept: 48 bases, read in frame from the first base. The germline V gene (reference sequence) gives CDR1 as SEHNR and CDR2 as FQNEAQ. Libraries from unsorted PBMCs were made from 2 million PBMCs kept in RNAlater at -80 degrees C until RNA extraction. Multiple sclerosis patients were enrolled in a US clinical protocol under which disease progression was evaluated by magnetic resonance imaging. Peripheral blood underwent Ficoll-Hypaque density gradient centrifugation to isolate PBMCs, which were then cryopreserved in liquid nitrogen. cDNA was synthesized by template-switch 5'RACE using a primer carrying a 10-nucleotide random unique molecular identifier by which each TCR transcript was tagged. Each sequencing run produced over 160 million TCR-beta sequences covering 15-18 subjects. The RNeasy kit was used to extract total RNA. TCR-beta VDJ regions were amplified with primers for the TCR constant region and the 5'RACE anchor, using the KAPA Real-time Library Amplification kit. A first PCR added sample indexes and Illumina adaptors, and a second PCR then raised library yield. After purification with Ampure beads, the TCR product of roughly 650 bp was size-selected on a 2% E-gel SizeSelection system. Before pooling, library quality was assessed on a Bioanalyzer, concentration was determined with Qubit, and library quantification was performed with the Kapa Library Quantification kit. An Illumina HiSeq 2500 was used to sequence the libraries paired-end at 2 x 150 bp. To increase sequence diversity, about 25-31% phiX was spiked into each library pool. The paper's processing steps were these. Quality-filtered reads were processed with the UMI-based MiGEC pipeline, and over 90% of raw TCR sequences were removed by the MiGEC pipeline during error correction. VDJ genes were aligned to IMGT germline references, and each clonotype was defined by a unique CDR3 amino acid sequence together with V-J genes. Clonal expansion, Shannon diversity and CDR3 relatedness (CalcPairwiseDistances, ClusterSamples) were evaluated with VDJtools, and phylogenetic trees were built with CLCbio workbench. Clones with at least 8 unique UMIs were defined as expanded, with this threshold being based on coefficient-of-variation modelling across technical triplicates. TCRdb ran its own pipeline on the public reads, namely fastp trimming at Q25 and MiXCR clone calling, and kept in-frame beta chains. Each record represents a unique CDR3 protein, reported with the most common genes and DNA among its rows. TCRdb's processing, not the study's, gives the V and J calls here. Counted in this sample were about 120,000 distinct CDR3 sequences; about 3.4% of them appeared once. In total, the top ten clones hold about 1.2% of the sample.

The sequence was collected from a young woman with multiple sclerosis. Source material: PBMCs. The sequence is built from TRBV7-9 and TRBJ2-2; TRBD2 agrees with 8 junctional bases. The CDR3 protein sequence reads: CVSSPLTSANTGELFF. DNA sequence: TGTGTCAGCAGCCCCCTGACTAGCGCGAACACCGGGGAGCTGTTTTTT. Full variable domain (CDR3 extended with the reference TRBV7-9 and TRBJ2-2 proteins): DTGVSQNPRHKITKRGQNVTFRCDPISEHNRLYWYRQTLGQGPEFLTYFQNEAQLEKSRLLSDRFSAERPKGSFSTLEIQRTEQGDSAMYLCVSSPLTSANTGELFFGEGSRLTVL.